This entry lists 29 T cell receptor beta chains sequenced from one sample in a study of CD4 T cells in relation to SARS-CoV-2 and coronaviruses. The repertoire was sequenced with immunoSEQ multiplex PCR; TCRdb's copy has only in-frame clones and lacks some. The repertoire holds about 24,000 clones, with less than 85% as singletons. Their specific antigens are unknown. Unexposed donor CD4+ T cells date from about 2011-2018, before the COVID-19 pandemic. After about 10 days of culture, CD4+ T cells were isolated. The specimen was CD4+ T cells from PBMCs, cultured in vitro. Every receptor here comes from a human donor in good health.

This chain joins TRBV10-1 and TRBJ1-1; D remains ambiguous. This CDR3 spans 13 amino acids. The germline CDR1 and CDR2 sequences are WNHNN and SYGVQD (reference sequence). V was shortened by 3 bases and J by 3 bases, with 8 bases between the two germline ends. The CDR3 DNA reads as TGCGCCAGCAGTGATTCTAGAGACACTGAAGCTTTCTTT. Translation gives CASSDSRDTEAFF.

CDR3 residues: CASSLGGSNTEAFF. The CDR3, as DNA: TGTGCCAGCAGCTTGGGGGGGTCGAACACTGAAGCTTTCTTT. This chain links TRBV6-5 with TRBJ1-1; possibly TRBD1 for D (5 bases). CDR1 is MNHEY, CDR2 SVGAGI, per germline. Trimming removed 6 bases at V and 1 base at J, with 12 bases between. The CDR3 is 14 amino acids.

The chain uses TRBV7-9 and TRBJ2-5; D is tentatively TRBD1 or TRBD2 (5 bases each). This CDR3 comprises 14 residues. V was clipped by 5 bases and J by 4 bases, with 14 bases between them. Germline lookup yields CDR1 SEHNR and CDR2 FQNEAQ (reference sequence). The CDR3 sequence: CASSTRDAPETQYF. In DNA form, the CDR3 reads TGTGCCAGCAGCACCCGGGACGCTCCAGAGACCCAGTACTTC.

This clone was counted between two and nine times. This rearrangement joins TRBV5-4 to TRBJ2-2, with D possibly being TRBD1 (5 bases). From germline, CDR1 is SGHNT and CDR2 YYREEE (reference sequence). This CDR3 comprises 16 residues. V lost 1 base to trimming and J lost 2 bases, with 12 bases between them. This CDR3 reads CASSLKPQANTGELFF. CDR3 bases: TGTGCCAGCAGCTTGAAACCACAGGCTAACACCGGGGAGCTGTTTTTT.

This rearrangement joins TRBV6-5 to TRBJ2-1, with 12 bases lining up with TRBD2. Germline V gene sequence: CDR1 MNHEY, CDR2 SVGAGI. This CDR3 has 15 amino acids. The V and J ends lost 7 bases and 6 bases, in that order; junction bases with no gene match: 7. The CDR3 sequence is CASTSRTSGINEQFF. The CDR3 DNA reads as TGTGCCAGCACCTCTCGGACTAGCGGGATCAATGAGCAGTTCTTC.

The CDR3 spells CASSLALILLAGYTF. The CDR3 DNA follows: TGTGCCAGCAGCTTAGCGCTGATACTTCTCGCTGGCTACACCTTC. The chain carries TRBV7-2 and TRBJ1-2; the D is unclear. The CDR3 has 15 amino acids. The germline V gene encodes CDR1 SGHTA and CDR2 FQGNSA. V was cut by 0 bases and J by 7 bases, with 15 bases left in between.

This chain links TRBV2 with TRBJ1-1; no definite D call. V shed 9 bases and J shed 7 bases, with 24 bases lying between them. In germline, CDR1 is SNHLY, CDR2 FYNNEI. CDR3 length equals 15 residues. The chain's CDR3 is CASHEPVALLREAFF. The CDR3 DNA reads TGTGCCAGTCATGAACCGGTGGCCCTACTGCGTGAAGCTTTCTTT.

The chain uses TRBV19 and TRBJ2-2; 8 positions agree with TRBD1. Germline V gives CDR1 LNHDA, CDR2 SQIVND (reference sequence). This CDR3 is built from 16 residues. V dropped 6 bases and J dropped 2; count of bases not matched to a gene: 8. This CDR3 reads CASRFIGQGNTGELFF. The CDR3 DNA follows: TGTGCCAGTAGGTTTATAGGACAGGGTAACACCGGGGAGCTGTTTTTT. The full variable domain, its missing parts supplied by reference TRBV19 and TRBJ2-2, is DGGITQSPKYLFRKEGQNVTLSCEQNLNHDAMYWYRQDPGQGLRLIYYSQIVNDFQKGDIAEGYSVSREKKESFPLTVTSAQKNPTAFYLCASRFIGQGNTGELFFGEGSRLTVL.

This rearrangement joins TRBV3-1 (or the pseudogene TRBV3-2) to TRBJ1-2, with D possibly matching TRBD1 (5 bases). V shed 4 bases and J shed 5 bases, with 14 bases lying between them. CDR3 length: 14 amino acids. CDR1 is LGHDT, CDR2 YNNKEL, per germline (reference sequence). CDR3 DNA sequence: TGTGCCAGCAGCCGGGGCAGGGTGGAGTATGGCTACACCTTC. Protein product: CASSRGRVEYGYTF.

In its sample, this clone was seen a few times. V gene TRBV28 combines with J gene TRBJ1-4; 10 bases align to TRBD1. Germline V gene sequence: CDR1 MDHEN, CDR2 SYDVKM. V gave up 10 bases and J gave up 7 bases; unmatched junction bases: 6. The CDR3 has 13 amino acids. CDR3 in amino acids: CAITGTGVEKLFF. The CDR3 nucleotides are TGTGCCATTACCGGGACAGGGGTTGAAAAACTGTTTTTT.

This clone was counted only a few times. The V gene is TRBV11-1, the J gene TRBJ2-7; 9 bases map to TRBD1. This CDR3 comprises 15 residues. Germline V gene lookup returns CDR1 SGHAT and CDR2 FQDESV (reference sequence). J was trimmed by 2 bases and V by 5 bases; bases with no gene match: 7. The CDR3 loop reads CASSPRQGGPYEQYF. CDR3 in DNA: TGTGCCAGCAGCCCGAGACAGGGGGGACCCTACGAGCAGTACTTC.

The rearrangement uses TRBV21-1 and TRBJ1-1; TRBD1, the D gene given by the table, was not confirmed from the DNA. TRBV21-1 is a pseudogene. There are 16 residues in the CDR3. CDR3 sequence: CASSSRAGTGFTEAFF. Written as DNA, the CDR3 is TGTGCCAGCAGCAGCCGCGCCGGGACAGGGTTCACTGAAGCTTTCTTT.

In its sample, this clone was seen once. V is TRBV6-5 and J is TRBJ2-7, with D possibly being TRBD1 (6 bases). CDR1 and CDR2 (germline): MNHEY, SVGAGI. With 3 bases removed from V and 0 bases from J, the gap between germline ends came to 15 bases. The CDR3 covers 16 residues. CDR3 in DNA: TGTGCCAGCAGTTATATCCCCCGACAGGTCTCCTACGAGCAGTACTTC. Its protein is CASSYIPRQVSYEQYF.

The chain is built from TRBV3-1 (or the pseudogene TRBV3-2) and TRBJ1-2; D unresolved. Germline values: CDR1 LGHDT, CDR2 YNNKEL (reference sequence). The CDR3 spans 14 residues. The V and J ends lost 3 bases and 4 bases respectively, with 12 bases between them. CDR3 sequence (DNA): TGTGCCAGCAGCCAGTCCGAGACAAGCTATGGCTACACCTTC. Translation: CASSQSETSYGYTF.

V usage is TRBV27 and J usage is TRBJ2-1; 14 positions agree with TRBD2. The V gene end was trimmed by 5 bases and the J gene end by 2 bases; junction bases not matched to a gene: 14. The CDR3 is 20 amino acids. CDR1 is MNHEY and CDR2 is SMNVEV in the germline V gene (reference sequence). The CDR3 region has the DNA TGTGCCAGCAGTAAGCCGACTAGCGGGAGGGCCCGTAGCACCTACAATGAGCAGTTCTTC. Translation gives CASSKPTSGRARSTYNEQFF.

The CDR3 region has the DNA TGTGCCAGCAGAATGGGACTAGCGTCCCCCAATGAGCAGTTCTTC. Encoded protein: CASRMGLASPNEQFF. The rearrangement uses TRBV7-9 and TRBJ2-1, with 10 bases matching TRBD2. Germline loops: CDR1 SEHNR, CDR2 FQNEAQ (reference sequence). V trimming: 6 bases; J trimming: 6 bases; junction bases outside the gene matches: 8. This CDR3 contains 15 residues.

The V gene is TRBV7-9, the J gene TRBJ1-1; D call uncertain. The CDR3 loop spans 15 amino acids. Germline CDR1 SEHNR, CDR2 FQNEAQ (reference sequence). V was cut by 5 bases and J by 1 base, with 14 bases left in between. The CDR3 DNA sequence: TGTGCCAGCAGCCCACCCTTTTCACGGAACACTGAAGCTTTCTTT. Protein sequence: CASSPPFSRNTEAFF.

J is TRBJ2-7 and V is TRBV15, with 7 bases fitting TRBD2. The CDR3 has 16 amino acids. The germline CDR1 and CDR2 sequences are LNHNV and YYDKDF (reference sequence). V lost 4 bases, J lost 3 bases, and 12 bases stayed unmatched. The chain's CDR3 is CATSKVPSGKDYEQYF. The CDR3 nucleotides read TGTGCCACCAGCAAGGTCCCCAGCGGGAAGGACTACGAGCAGTACTTC.

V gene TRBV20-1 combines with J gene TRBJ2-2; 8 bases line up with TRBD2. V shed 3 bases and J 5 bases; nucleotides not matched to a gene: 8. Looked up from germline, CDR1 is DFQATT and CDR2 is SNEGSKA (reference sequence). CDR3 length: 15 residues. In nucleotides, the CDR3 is TGCAGTGCTAGTTTAGCGGGAAGGGAGACCGGGGAGCTGTTTTTT. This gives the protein CSASLAGRETGELFF.

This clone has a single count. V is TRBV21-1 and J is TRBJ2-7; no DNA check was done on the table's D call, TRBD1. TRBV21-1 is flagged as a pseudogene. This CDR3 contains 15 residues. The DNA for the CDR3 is TGTGCCAGCAGCAAAGCAGGGACAGGGGGCATTGGGCAGTACTTC. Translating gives CASSKAGTGGIGQYF.

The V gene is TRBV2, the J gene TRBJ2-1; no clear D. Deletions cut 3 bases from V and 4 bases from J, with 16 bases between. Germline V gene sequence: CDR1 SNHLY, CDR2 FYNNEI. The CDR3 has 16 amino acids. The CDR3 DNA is TGTGCCAGCAGTGAGCTCGACGTCGGGTTATACAATGAGCAGTTCTTC. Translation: CASSELDVGLYNEQFF.

CDR3 DNA sequence: TGTGCCATCAGTGTAGGGACAGGGGGCAGCACAGATACGCAGTATTTT. The encoded protein is CAISVGTGGSTDTQYF. The rearrangement links TRBV10-3 to TRBJ2-3, with 12 positions matching TRBD1. In germline, CDR1 is ENHRY, CDR2 SYGVKD. The CDR3 has 16 amino acids. The junction had 2 bases not matched to a gene; V was cut back by 4 bases and J by 0 bases.

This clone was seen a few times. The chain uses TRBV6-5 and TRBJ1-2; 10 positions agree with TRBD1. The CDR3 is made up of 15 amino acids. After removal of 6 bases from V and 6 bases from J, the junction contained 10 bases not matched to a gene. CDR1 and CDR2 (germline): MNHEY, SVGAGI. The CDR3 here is CASRTGTGESHGYTF. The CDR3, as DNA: TGTGCCAGCAGGACCGGGACAGGGGAGTCGCATGGCTACACCTTC.

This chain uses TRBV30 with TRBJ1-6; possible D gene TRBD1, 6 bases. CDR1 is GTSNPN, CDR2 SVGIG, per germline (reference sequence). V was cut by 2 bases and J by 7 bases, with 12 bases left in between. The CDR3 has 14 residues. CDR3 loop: CAWSPGAENSPLHF. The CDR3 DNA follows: TGTGCCTGGAGTCCGGGGGCAGAAAATTCACCCCTCCACTTT. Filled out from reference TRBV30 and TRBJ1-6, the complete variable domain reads SQTIHQWPATLVQPVGSPLSLECTVEGTSNPNLYWYRQAAGRGLQLLFYSVGIGQISSEVPQNLSASRPQDRQFILSSKKLLLSDSGFYLCAWSPGAENSPLHFGNGTRLTVT.

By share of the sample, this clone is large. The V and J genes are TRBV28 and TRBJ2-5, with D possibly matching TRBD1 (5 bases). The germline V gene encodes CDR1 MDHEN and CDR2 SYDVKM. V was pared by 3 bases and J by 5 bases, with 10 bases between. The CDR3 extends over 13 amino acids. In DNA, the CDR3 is TGTGCCAGCAGTTTCAGGGCTACGGAGACCCAGTACTTC. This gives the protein CASSFRATETQYF.

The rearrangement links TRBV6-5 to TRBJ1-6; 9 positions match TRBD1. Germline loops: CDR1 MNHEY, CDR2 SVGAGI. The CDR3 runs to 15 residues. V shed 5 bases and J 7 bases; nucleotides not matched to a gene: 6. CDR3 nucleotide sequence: TGTGCCAGCAGTACTGGGGACAGGGACAATTCACCCCTCCACTTT. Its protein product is CASSTGDRDNSPLHF.

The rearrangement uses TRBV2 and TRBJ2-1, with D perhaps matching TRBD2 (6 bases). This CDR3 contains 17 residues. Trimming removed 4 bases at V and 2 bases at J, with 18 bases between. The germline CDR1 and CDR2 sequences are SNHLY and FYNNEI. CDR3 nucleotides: TGTGCCAGCAGTGGATGGGCAACGGCGGGAACCTACAATGAGCAGTTCTTC. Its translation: CASSGWATAGTYNEQFF.

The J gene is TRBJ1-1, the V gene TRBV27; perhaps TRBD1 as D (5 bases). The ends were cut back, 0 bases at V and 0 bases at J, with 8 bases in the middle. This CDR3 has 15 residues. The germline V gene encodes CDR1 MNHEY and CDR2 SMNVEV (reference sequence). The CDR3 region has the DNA TGTGCCAGCAGTTTATCTCAGGGTGTGAACACTGAAGCTTTCTTT. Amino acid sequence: CASSLSQGVNTEAFF.

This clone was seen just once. The CDR3 region is CASSHLGDGRNTIYF. CDR3 in DNA: TGTGCCAGCAGCCATCTAGGGGACGGCAGAAACACCATATATTTT. The gene calls are TRBV3-1 (or the pseudogene TRBV3-2) and TRBJ1-3, with a weak D call TRBD1 (5 bases). This CDR3 has 15 residues. The ends were cut back, 3 bases at V and 5 bases at J, with 14 bases in the middle. The germline V gene has CDR1 LGHDT and CDR2 YNNKEL (reference sequence).